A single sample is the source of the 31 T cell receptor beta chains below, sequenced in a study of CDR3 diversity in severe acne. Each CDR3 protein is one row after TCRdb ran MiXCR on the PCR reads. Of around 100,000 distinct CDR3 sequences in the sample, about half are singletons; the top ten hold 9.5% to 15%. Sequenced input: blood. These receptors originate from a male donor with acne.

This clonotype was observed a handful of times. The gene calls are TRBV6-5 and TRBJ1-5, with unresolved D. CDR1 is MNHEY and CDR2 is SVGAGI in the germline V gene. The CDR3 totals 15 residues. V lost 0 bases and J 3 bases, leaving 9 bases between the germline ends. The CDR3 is CASSYSVSSNQPQHF. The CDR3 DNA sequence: TGTGCCAGCAGTTACTCGGTGAGCTCCAATCAGCCCCAGCATTTT.

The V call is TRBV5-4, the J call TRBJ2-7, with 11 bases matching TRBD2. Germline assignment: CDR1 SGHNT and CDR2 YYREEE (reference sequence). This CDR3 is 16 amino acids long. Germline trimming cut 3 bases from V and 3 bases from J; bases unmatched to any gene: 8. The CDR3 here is CASSSLGLADVYEQYF. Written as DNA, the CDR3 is TGTGCCAGCAGCTCATTGGGACTAGCGGACGTCTACGAGCAGTACTTC. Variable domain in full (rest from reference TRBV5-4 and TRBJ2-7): ETGVTQSPTHLIKTRGQQVTLRCSSQSGHNTVSWYQQALGQGPQFIFQYYREEENGRGNFPPRFSGLQFPNYSSELNVNALELDDSALYLCASSSLGLADVYEQYFGPGTRLTVT.

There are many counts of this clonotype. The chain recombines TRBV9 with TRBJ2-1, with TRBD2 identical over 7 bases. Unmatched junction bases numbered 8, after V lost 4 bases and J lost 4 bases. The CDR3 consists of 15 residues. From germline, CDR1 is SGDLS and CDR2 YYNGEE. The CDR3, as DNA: TGTGCCAGCAGCCCCCCCCTAGCGGTATACAATGAGCAGTTCTTC. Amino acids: CASSPPLAVYNEQFF.

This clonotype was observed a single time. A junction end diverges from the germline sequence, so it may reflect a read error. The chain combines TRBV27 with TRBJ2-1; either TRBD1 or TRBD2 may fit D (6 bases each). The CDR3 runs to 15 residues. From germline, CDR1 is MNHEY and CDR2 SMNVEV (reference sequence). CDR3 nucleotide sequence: TGTGCCAGCAGTCCCTGGACAGCGGGCCGCGATGAGCAGCTCTTC. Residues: CASSPWTAGRDEQLF.

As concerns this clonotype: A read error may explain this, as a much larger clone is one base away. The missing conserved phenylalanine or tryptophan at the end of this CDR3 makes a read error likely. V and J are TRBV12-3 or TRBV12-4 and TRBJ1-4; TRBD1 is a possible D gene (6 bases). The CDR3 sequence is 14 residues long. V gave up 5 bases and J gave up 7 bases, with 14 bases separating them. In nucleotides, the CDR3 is TGTGCCAGCAGTCCCCAACCACAGGGTGAAAAACTGTTTTCT. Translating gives CASSPQPQGEKLFS.

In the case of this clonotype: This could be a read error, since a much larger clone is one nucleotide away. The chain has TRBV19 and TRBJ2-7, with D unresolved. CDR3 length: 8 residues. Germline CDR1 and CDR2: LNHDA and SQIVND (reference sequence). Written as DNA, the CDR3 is TGTGCCAGTACCGAGCAGCACTTC. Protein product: CASTEQHF. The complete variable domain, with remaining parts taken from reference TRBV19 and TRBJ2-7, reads DGGITQSPKYLFRKEGQNVTLSCEQNLNHDAMYWYRQDPGQGLRLIYYSQIVNDFQKGDIAEGYSVSREKKESFPLTVTSAQKNPTAFYLCASTEQHFGPGTRLTVT.

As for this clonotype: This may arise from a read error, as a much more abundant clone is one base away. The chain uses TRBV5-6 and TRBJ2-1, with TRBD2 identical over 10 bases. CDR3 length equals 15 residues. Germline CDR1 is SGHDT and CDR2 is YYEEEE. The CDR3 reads CACSLAASGSDEQFF. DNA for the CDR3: TGTGCCTGCAGCTTGGCGGCTAGCGGGAGCGATGAGCAGTTCTTC.

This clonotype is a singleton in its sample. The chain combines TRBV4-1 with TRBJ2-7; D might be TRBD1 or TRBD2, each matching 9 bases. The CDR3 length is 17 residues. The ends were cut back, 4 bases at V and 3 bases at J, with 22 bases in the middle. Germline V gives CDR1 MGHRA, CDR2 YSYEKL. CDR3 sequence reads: CASSLGQGISGSYEQYF. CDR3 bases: TGCGCCAGCAGCCTGGGACAGGGAATTAGCGGGAGCTACGAGCAGTACTTC.

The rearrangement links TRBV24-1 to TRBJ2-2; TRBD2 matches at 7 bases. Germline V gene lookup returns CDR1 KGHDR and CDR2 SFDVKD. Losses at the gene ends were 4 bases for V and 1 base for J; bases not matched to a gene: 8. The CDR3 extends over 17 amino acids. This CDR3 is CATSDSLAGWNTGELFF. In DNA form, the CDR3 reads TGTGCCACCAGTGACTCCTTAGCGGGTTGGAACACCGGGGAGCTGTTTTTT.

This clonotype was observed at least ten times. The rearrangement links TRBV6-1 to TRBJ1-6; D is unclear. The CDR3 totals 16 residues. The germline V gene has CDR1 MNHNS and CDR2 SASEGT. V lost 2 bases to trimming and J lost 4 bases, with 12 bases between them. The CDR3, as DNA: TGTGCCAGCAGTGAAAGGCAGGAGGAATATAATTCACCCCTCCACTTT. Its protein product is CASSERQEEYNSPLHF.

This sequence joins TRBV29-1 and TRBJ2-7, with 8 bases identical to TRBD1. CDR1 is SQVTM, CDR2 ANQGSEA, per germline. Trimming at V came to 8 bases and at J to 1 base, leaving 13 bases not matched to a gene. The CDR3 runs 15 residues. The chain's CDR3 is CSSLYRDRLSYEQYF. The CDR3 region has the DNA TGCAGCAGTTTATACCGGGACAGGCTTTCCTACGAGCAGTACTTC.

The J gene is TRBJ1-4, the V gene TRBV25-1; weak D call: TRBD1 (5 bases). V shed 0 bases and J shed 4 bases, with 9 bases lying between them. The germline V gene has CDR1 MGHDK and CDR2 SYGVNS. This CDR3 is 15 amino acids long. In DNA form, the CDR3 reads TGTGCCAGCAGTGAATACGGGGCGATTAATGAAAAACTGTTTTTT. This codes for CASSEYGAINEKLFF.

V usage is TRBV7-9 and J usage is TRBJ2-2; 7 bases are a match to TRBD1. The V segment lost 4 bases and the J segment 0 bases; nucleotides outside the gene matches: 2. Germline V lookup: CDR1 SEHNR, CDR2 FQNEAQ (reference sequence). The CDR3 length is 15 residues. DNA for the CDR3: TGTGCCAGCAGCTGGACAGGAGCGAACACCGGGGAGCTGTTTTTT. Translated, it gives CASSWTGANTGELFF.

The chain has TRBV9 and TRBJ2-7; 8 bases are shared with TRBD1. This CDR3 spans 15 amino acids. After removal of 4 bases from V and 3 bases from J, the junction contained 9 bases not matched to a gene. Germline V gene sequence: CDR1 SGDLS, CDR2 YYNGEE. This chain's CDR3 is CASSPSVDRDYEQYF. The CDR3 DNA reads TGTGCCAGCAGCCCCTCCGTGGACAGGGACTACGAGCAGTACTTC.

The CDR3 nucleotides are TGTGCCATCGGCCCACGCCCCAACGAGCAGTACTTC. It encodes CAIGPRPNEQYF. The genes are TRBV10-3 and TRBJ2-7; no clear D gene. Germline values: CDR1 ENHRY, CDR2 SYGVKD. The CDR3 loop spans 12 amino acids. V was shortened by 8 bases and J by 5 bases, with 13 bases between the two germline ends.

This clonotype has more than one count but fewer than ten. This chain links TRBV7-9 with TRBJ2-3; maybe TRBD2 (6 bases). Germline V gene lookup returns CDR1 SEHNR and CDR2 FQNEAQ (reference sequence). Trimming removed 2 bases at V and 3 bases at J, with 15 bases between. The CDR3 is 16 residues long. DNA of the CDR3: TGTGCCAGCAGCTTATACGGGAGTCATGAAACAGATACGCAGTATTTT. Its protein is CASSLYGSHETDTQYF.

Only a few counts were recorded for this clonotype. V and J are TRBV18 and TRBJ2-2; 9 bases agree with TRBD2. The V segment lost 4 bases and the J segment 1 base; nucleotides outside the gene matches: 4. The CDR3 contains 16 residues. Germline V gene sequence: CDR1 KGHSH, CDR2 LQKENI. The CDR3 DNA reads TGTGCCAGCTCACTCCAGACTAGCGGGAACACCGGGGAGCTGTTTTTT. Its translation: CASSLQTSGNTGELFF.

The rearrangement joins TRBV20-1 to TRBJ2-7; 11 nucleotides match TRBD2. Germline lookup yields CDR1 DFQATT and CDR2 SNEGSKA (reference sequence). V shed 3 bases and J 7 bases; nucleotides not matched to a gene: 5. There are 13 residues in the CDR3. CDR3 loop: CSASLAGGGEQYF. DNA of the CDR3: TGCAGTGCTAGCTTAGCGGGAGGGGGGGAGCAGTACTTC.

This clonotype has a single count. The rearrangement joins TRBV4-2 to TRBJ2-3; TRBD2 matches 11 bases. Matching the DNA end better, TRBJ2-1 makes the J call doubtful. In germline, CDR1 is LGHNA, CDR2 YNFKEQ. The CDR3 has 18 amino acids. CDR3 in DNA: TGTGCCAGCAGCCAAGGTGTTAGCGGGGGGGCCAATGGGCATGAGCAGTTCTTC. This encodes CASSQGVSGGANGHEQFF.

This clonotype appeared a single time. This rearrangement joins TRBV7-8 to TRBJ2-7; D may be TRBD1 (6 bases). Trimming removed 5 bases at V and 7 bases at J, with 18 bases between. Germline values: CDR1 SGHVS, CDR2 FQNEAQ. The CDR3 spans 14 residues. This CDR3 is CASSHPDSYGEQYF. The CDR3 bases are TGTGCCAGCAGCCACCCGGACAGTTATGGGGAGCAGTACTTC.

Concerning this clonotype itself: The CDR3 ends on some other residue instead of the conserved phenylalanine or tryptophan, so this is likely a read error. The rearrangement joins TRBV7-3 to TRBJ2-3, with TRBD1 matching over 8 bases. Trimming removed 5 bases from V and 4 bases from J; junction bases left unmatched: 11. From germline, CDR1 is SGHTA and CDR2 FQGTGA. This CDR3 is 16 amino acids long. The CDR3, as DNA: TGTGCCAGCAGCCACAGGGGGGAGGACCTCTCAGATACGCAGTATCTT. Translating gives CASSHRGEDLSDTQYL.

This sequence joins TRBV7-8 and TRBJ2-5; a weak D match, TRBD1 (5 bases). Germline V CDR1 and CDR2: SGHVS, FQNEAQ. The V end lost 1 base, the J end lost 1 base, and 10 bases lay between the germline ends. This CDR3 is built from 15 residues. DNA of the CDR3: TGTGCCAGCAGCTTAGGTGGGGCTATCCAAGAGACCCAGTACTTC. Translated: CASSLGGAIQETQYF.

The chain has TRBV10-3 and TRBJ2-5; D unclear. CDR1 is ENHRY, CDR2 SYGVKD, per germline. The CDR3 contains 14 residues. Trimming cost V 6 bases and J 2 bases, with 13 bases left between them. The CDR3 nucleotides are TGTGCCATCAGGGGCCAAGGACCACAAGAGACCCAGTACTTC. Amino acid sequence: CAIRGQGPQETQYF.

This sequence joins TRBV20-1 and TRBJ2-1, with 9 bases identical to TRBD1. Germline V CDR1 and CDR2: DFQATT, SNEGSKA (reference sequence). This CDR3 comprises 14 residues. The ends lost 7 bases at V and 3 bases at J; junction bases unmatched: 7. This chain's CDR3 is CSGARDRDYNEQFF. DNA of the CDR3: TGCAGTGGAGCCCGGGACAGGGACTACAATGAGCAGTTCTTC.

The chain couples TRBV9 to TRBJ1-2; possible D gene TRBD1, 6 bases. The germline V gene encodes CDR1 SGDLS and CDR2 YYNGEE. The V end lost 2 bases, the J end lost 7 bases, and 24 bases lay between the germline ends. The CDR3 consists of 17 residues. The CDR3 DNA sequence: TGTGCCAGCAGCGTTGGGAGACCGGGACGGGGGGCGATTGGCTACACCTTC. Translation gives CASSVGRPGRGAIGYTF.

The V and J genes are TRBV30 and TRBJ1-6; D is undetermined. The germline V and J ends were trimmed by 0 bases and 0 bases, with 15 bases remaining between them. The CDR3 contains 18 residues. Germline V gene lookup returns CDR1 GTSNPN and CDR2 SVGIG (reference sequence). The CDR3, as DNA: TGTGCCTGGAGTGTTTTTAGGCAGAAGAGCTCCTATAATTCACCCCTCCACTTT. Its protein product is CAWSVFRQKSSYNSPLHF. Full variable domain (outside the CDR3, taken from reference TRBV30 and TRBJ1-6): SQTIHQWPATLVQPVGSPLSLECTVEGTSNPNLYWYRQAAGRGLQLLFYSVGIGQISSEVPQNLSASRPQDRQFILSSKKLLLSDSGFYLCAWSVFRQKSSYNSPLHFGNGTRLTVT.

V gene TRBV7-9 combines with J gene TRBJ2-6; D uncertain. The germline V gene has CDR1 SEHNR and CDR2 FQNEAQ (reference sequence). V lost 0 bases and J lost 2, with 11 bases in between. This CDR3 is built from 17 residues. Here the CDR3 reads CASSLASQLAGANVLTF. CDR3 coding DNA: TGTGCCAGCAGCTTAGCATCGCAGCTGGCTGGGGCCAACGTCCTGACTTTC.

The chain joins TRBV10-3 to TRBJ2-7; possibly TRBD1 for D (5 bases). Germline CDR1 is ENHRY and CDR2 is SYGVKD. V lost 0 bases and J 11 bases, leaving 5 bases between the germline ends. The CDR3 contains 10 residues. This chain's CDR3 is CAISESGEYF. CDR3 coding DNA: TGTGCCATCAGTGAGTCAGGGGAGTACTTC.

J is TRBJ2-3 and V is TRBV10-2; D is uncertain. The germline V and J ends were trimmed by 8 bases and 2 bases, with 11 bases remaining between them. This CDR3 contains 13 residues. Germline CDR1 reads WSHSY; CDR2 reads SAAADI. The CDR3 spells CASSPKATDTQYF. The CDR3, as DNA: TGCGCCAGCTCACCCAAAGCCACAGATACGCAGTATTTT.

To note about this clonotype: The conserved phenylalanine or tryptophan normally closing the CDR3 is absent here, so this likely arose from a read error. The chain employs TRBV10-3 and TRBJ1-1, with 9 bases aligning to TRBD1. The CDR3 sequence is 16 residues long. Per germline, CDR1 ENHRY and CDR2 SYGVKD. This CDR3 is CAISESTGGGNTEAFL. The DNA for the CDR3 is TGTGCCATCAGTGAGTCGACAGGGGGGGGTAACACTGAGGCTTTCCTT.

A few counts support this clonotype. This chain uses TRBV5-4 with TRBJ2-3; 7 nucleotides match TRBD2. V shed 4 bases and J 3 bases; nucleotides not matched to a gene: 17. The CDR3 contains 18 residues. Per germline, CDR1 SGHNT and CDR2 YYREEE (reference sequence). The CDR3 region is CASSPPGVGAGITDTQYF. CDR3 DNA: TGTGCCAGCAGCCCCCCCGGAGTTGGAGCGGGGATTACAGATACGCAGTATTTT.